The 19 T cell receptor beta chains below were found in one sample sequenced in a study of T-cell memory formation after mild COVID-19. TCRdb processed the 5' RACE reads anew with MiXCR; each CDR3 protein has one entry. The sample has about 400,000 distinct CDR3 sequences, approximately 16% seen once; the top ten hold 20% to 25%. Specimen: PBMCs or a T cell subset sorted from them (not recorded which). The receptors here all came from a man aged 18 to 30 who had mild COVID-19 (a few samples of this study predate the infection). Cell type and time point are not known.

A few counts support this clonotype. The V gene is TRBV10-3, the J gene TRBJ1-3, with 7 bases lining up with TRBD1. V trimming: 7 bases; J trimming: 4 bases; junction bases outside the gene matches: 4. CDR1 ENHRY and CDR2 SYGVKD come from the germline V gene. The CDR3 has 13 residues. CDR3 bases: TGTGCCATCACCCCGGGACAGGGAAACACCATATATTTT. Its protein product is CAITPGQGNTIYF.

The table lists this clonotype with a count of one. The chain combines TRBV20-1 with TRBJ1-1; possibly TRBD1 for D (6 bases). Between the trimmed V and J ends, which lost 1 base and 0 bases, there was a span of 12 bases. Germline assignment: CDR1 DFQATT and CDR2 SNEGSKA (reference sequence). This CDR3 comprises 15 residues. The DNA of the CDR3 is TGCAGTGCTAGAGGATTTCAGGGGTTGAACACTGAAGCTTTCTTT. Protein product: CSARGFQGLNTEAFF.

The genes are TRBV7-8 and TRBJ2-5; 9 bases match TRBD1. The germline V gene has CDR1 SGHVS and CDR2 FQNEAQ. This CDR3 comprises 18 residues. V shed 6 bases and J 3 bases; nucleotides not matched to a gene: 17. Here the CDR3 reads CASSYRVWGQGVEETQYF. Written as DNA, the CDR3 is TGTGCCAGCAGTTATCGGGTGTGGGGACAGGGTGTAGAAGAGACCCAGTACTTC.

This clonotype has more than one count but fewer than ten. The chain links TRBV12-3 or TRBV12-4 to TRBJ1-6; D gene unclear. This CDR3 is built from 14 residues. V was pared by 6 bases and J by 9 bases, with 15 bases between. The CDR3 DNA follows: TGTGCCAGCAGACACGACCGATCGGGTTCACCCCTCCACTTT. Protein: CASRHDRSGSPLHF.

V usage is TRBV9 and J usage is TRBJ2-3; no reliable D call. Trimming removed 0 bases from V and 1 base from J, with 6 bases in between. The CDR3 is 14 amino acids. Per germline, CDR1 SGDLS and CDR2 YYNGEE. The chain's CDR3 is CASSVGWGTDTQYF. In nucleotides, the CDR3 is TGTGCCAGCAGCGTAGGGTGGGGCACAGATACGCAGTATTTT.

This rearrangement joins TRBV24-1 to TRBJ2-3, with D tentatively TRBD1 (6 bases). This CDR3 contains 15 residues. V lost 5 bases to trimming and J lost 8 bases, with 19 bases between them. CDR1 is KGHDR, CDR2 SFDVKD, per germline. The CDR3 here is CATSGGQGFGATQYF. CDR3 sequence (DNA): TGTGCCACCAGTGGGGGCCAGGGGTTTGGGGCTACGCAGTATTTT.

This clonotype has only a few counts. The chain recombines TRBV5-1 with TRBJ2-5, with a weak D call TRBD1 (7 bases). The CDR3 consists of 14 residues. The V end was cut by 4 bases, the J end by 1 base, with 11 bases between. Germline CDR1 SGHRS, CDR2 YFSETQ. The CDR3 DNA is TGCGCCAGCAGCCCGGGGGACAGCCAAGAGACCCAGTACTTC. Encoded protein: CASSPGDSQETQYF.

This clonotype was counted ten times or more. This sequence joins TRBV2 and TRBJ2-2; tentatively, D is TRBD1 (7 bases). There are 17 residues in the CDR3. Germline CDR1 SNHLY, CDR2 FYNNEI. The V and J ends lost 8 bases and 3 bases respectively, with 22 bases between them. CDR3 amino acids: CASLSMGQGGYTGELFF. CDR3 nucleotide sequence: TGTGCCAGCCTATCAATGGGGCAGGGGGGATACACCGGGGAGCTGTTTTTT.

The chain links TRBV5-1 to TRBJ1-2; D gene unclear. V was cut by 4 bases and J by 4 bases, with 17 bases left in between. CDR1 is SGHRS and CDR2 is YFSETQ in the germline V gene. CDR3 length equals 15 residues. CDR3 region: CASSVDPSPGYGYTF. The CDR3 nucleotides are TGCGCCAGCAGCGTGGACCCATCCCCAGGCTATGGCTACACCTTC.

The chain uses TRBV27 and TRBJ1-4; the D gene is possibly TRBD1 (5 bases). The CDR3 length is 15 residues. Germline CDR1 is MNHEY and CDR2 is SMNVEV (reference sequence). Trimming left V 8 bases short and J 5 bases short, with 18 bases between. The CDR3: CASSGGAGWNEKLFF. CDR3 bases: TGTGCCAGCTCTGGAGGGGCCGGGTGGAATGAAAAACTGTTTTTT. Full variable domain (outside the CDR3, taken from reference TRBV27 and TRBJ1-4): EAQVTQNPRYLITVTGKKLTVTCSQNMNHEYMSWYRQDPGLGLRQIYYSMNVEVTDKGDVPEGYKVSRKEKRNFPLILESPSPNQTSLYFCASSGGAGWNEKLFFGSGTQLSVL.

The chain uses TRBV7-9 and TRBJ2-3; D possibly corresponds to TRBD2 (5 bases). Germline V gene lookup returns CDR1 SEHNR and CDR2 FQNEAQ (reference sequence). This CDR3 comprises 14 residues. V was shortened by 5 bases and J by 4 bases, with 13 bases between the two germline ends. The CDR3, as DNA: TGTGCCAGCAGCACTAGGCCTGAGCCAGATACGCAGTATTTT. As protein: CASSTRPEPDTQYF.

The genes are TRBV29-1 and TRBJ1-1; D may be TRBD1 (5 bases). The germline V gene has CDR1 SQVTM and CDR2 ANQGSEA. The CDR3 sequence is 12 residues long. Trimming took 8 bases from V and 13 from J, leaving 23 bases between them. The CDR3 coding sequence is TGCAGCTCACTGGGGCCTGGGGTTGAAAGTTTCTTT. The encoded protein is CSSLGPGVESFF.

This clonotype was seen a few times. The chain joins TRBV11-2 to TRBJ2-3; TRBD1 matches 9 bases. The germline V gene encodes CDR1 SGHAT and CDR2 FQNNGV. Trimming took 7 bases from V and 3 from J; bases not matched to a gene: 11. The length of the CDR3 is 16 residues. The chain's CDR3 is CASKSLRGQGTDTQYF. In DNA, the CDR3 is TGTGCCAGCAAATCTCTCCGGGGACAGGGTACAGATACGCAGTATTTT.

This clonotype was seen repeatedly, ten times or more. The chain recombines TRBV7-3 with TRBJ2-4; 10 bases map to TRBD2. Germline V gene sequence: CDR1 SGHTA, CDR2 FQGTGA. The length of the CDR3 is 13 residues. With 8 bases clipped from V and 7 bases from J, the junction kept 5 bases outside the gene matches. CDR3 sequence reads: CASAVAGGNIQYF. Here the CDR3 DNA reads TGTGCCAGCGCCGTAGCGGGGGGTAACATTCAGTACTTC.

This clonotype showed up many times. This rearrangement joins TRBV18 to TRBJ2-2; perhaps TRBD1 as D (6 bases). V lost 2 bases to trimming and J lost 1 base, with 14 bases between them. The CDR3 totals 17 residues. The germline CDR1 and CDR2 sequences are KGHSH and LQKENI. The CDR3 bases are TGTGCCAGCTCACCAACTACAGGGACGGGGAACACCGGGGAGCTGTTTTTT. This sequence encodes CASSPTTGTGNTGELFF. The whole variable domain, remainder taken from reference TRBV18 and TRBJ2-2, is NAGVMQNPRHLVRRRGQEARLRCSPMKGHSHVYWYRQLPEEGLKFMVYLQKENIIDESGMPKERFSAEFPKEGPSILRIQQVVRGDSAAYFCASSPTTGTGNTGELFFGEGSRLTVL.

The chain couples TRBV6-5 to TRBJ1-1; maybe TRBD1 (5 bases). The CDR3 runs to 13 residues. Germline V gene lookup returns CDR1 MNHEY and CDR2 SVGAGI. Trimming stripped 5 bases from V and 4 bases from J, with 11 bases between. This CDR3 reads CASSPGGSTEAFF. The CDR3 DNA is TGTGCCAGCAGTCCCGGGGGGAGCACTGAAGCTTTCTTT.

The chain links TRBV9 to TRBJ2-6; D call uncertain. The CDR3 length is 15 residues. The V gene lost 0 bases and the J gene lost 2 bases, with 6 bases spanning the gap. Germline-derived CDR1 and CDR2 are SGDLS and YYNGEE. CDR3 protein: CASSVEWAGANVLTF. In DNA form, the CDR3 reads TGTGCCAGCAGCGTAGAGTGGGCTGGGGCCAACGTCCTGACTTTC.

The rearrangement uses TRBV5-1 and TRBJ1-5; 7 bases are shared with TRBD1. Germline assignment: CDR1 SGHRS and CDR2 YFSETQ. The V gene end was trimmed by 4 bases and the J gene end by 5 bases; junction bases not matched to a gene: 6. The CDR3 contains 14 residues. CDR3 sequence (DNA): TGCGCCAGCAGCCCTAATACAGGGGATCAGCCCCAGCATTTT. Translation: CASSPNTGDQPQHF.

The chain couples TRBV29-1 to TRBJ1-4; TRBD1 might be the D (5 bases). The CDR3 is 13 amino acids. The germline gives CDR1 SQVTM, CDR2 ANQGSEA. Trimming stripped 4 bases from V and 3 bases from J, with 9 bases between. CDR3 nucleotides: TGCAGCGTTGGGAAAGGGGCTAATGAAAAACTGTTTTTT. It specifies CSVGKGANEKLFF.